The 24 T cell receptor beta chains below were found in one sample sequenced in a study of T cell changes during pregnancy in multiple sclerosis. TCRdb's copy holds only in-frame clones and misses some; the assay was immunoSEQ multiplex PCR. The sample consists of roughly 32,000 clones, 90% of them appearing once. Sequences were derived from CD4+ T cells from peripheral blood mononuclear cells, sampled in the second trimester of pregnancy. These receptors came from a female donor in good health, enrolled as a control in a pregnancy study.

Concerning this clone: A read error is likely, as this CDR3 ends without the conserved phenylalanine or tryptophan. No DNA is shown, since the ends of the CDR3 on it are uncertain; the CDR3 is the one TCRdb lists. The chain has TRBV5-6 and TRBJ1-1; TRBD1 is taken as the D call from the table, unchecked against the DNA. Inclusive of both ends, the CDR3 amounts to 12 amino acids. Germline assignment: CDR1 SGHDT and CDR2 YYEEEE. CDR3 protein: CASSKAQGQGSL.

The chain employs TRBV27 and TRBJ1-5; D possibly corresponds to TRBD1 (5 bases). The CDR3 length is 18 residues. Looked up from germline, CDR1 is MNHEY and CDR2 is SMNVEV (reference sequence). The V end was cut by 4 bases, the J end by 0 bases, with 19 bases between. Here the CDR3 reads CASSSWGTGVGSNQPQHF. Here the CDR3 DNA reads TGTGCCAGCAGTTCCTGGGGAACAGGTGTTGGTAGCAATCAGCCCCAGCATTTT.

The chain is built from TRBV7-2 and TRBJ2-1; D not resolved. V was shortened by 0 bases and J by 3 bases, with 6 bases between the two germline ends. From germline, CDR1 is SGHTA and CDR2 FQGNSA. The CDR3 has 14 amino acids. The CDR3 DNA reads as TGTGCCAGCAGCTTAGCCTCCTACTACAATGAGCAGTTCTTC. It encodes CASSLASYYNEQFF.

The chain has TRBV30 and TRBJ1-2; 8 bases match TRBD1. The CDR3 has 12 residues. V trimming: 2 bases; J trimming: 8 bases; junction bases outside the gene matches: 4. Germline lookup yields CDR1 GTSNPN and CDR2 SVGIG (reference sequence). The CDR3 protein is CAWSPQGVGYTF. The CDR3 DNA is TGTGCCTGGAGTCCACAGGGGGTCGGCTACACCTTC.

The chain employs TRBV5-5 and TRBJ2-7, with 8 bases matching TRBD1. The CDR3 length is 14 residues. Trimming at V came to 3 bases and at J to 2 bases, leaving 4 bases not matched to a gene. Germline values: CDR1 SGHKS, CDR2 YYEKEE (reference sequence). The chain's CDR3 is CASSSQGAPYEQYF. For the CDR3, the DNA is TGTGCCAGCAGCTCCCAGGGGGCACCCTACGAGCAGTACTTC.

The gene calls are TRBV11-3 and TRBJ2-3, with TRBD2 matching 9 bases. With 4 bases clipped from V and 4 bases from J, the junction kept 15 bases outside the gene matches. Germline CDR1 SGHNT, CDR2 YENEEA. The CDR3 consists of 18 residues. DNA for the CDR3: TGTGCCAGCAGCTCCTCTTTGGATAGCGGGAGTAGGGCAGATACGCAGTATTTT. Protein sequence: CASSSSLDSGSRADTQYF.

This clone was observed a handful of times. CDR3 sequence reads: CASTNGVNQPQHF. The CDR3 coding sequence is TGTGCCAGTACTAACGGGGTCAATCAGCCCCAGCATTTT. This chain joins TRBV19 and TRBJ1-5; D unresolved. CDR1 LNHDA and CDR2 SQIVND come from the germline V gene (reference sequence). The CDR3 extends over 13 amino acids. V was pared by 7 bases and J by 3 bases, with 10 bases between.

CDR3 in amino acids: CASSYDRNTEAFF. CDR3 nucleotide sequence: TGTGCCAGCTCATACGACAGAAACACTGAAGCTTTCTTT. The chain uses TRBV18 and TRBJ1-1; TRBD1 might be the D (5 bases). The V gene lost 5 bases and the J gene lost 2 bases, with 9 bases spanning the gap. This CDR3 has 13 amino acids. Germline V lookup: CDR1 KGHSH, CDR2 LQKENI.

The chain recombines TRBV7-6 with TRBJ2-3; 9 bases are shared with TRBD2. Trimming removed 4 bases from V and 6 bases from J; junction bases left unmatched: 2. The CDR3 covers 13 residues. The germline gives CDR1 SGHVS, CDR2 FNYEAQ. The CDR3 nucleotides read TGTGCCAGCAGCTGGGGACTAGCCGATACGCAGTATTTT. Its protein is CASSWGLADTQYF.

The V call is TRBV11-2, the J call TRBJ2-1, with TRBD1 as a possible D gene (5 bases). CDR1 is SGHAT, CDR2 FQNNGV, per germline. V lost 1 base, J lost 6 bases, and 7 bases lay in between. The CDR3 has 13 residues. CDR3 region: CASSLGQTNEQFF. The DNA for the CDR3 is TGTGCCAGCAGCTTAGGACAGACCAATGAGCAGTTCTTC. Looking up the rest from reference TRBV11-2 and TRBJ2-1 gives the full variable domain: EAGVAQSPRYKIIEKRQSVAFWCNPISGHATLYWYQQILGQGPKLLIQFQNNGVVDDSQLPKDRFSAERLKGVDSTLKIQPAKLEDSAVYLCASSLGQTNEQFFGPGTRLTVL.

The chain uses TRBV15 and TRBJ1-6, with 9 bases that match TRBD1. Germline lookup yields CDR1 LNHNV and CDR2 YYDKDF (reference sequence). Trimming removed 5 bases from V and 13 bases from J; junction bases left unmatched: 0. The CDR3 has 11 residues. CDR3 in DNA: TGTGCCACCAGCGGGACAGGGCCCCTCCACTTT. As protein: CATSGTGPLHF.

The V and J genes are TRBV18 and TRBJ1-1; weak D call: TRBD1 (5 bases). The CDR3 sequence is 16 residues long. In germline, CDR1 is KGHSH, CDR2 LQKENI. V was shortened by 0 bases and J by 3 bases, with 14 bases between the two germline ends. CDR3 DNA: TGTGCCAGCTCACCACCGGCGGGACCCGGGGACACTGAAGCTTTCTTT. This codes for CASSPPAGPGDTEAFF.

V usage is TRBV4-2 and J usage is TRBJ2-6, with TRBD2 matching over 14 bases. From germline, CDR1 is LGHNA and CDR2 YNFKEQ. The ends lost 0 bases at V and 0 bases at J; junction bases unmatched: 4. The length of the CDR3 is 20 residues. The CDR3 loop reads CASSQEGLAGAISGANVLTF. The CDR3 DNA follows: TGTGCCAGCAGCCAAGAGGGACTAGCGGGAGCCATCTCTGGGGCCAACGTCCTGACTTTC.

The chain combines TRBV19 with TRBJ2-5; TRBD1 might be the D (5 bases). In germline, CDR1 is LNHDA, CDR2 SQIVND (reference sequence). Deletions cut 4 bases from V and 2 bases from J, with 8 bases between. The CDR3 runs 13 residues. This CDR3 reads CASSSRQQETQYF. CDR3 DNA: TGTGCCAGTAGTAGCCGACAGCAAGAGACCCAGTACTTC. Looking up the rest from reference TRBV19 and TRBJ2-5 gives the full variable domain: DGGITQSPKYLFRKEGQNVTLSCEQNLNHDAMYWYRQDPGQGLRLIYYSQIVNDFQKGDIAEGYSVSREKKESFPLTVTSAQKNPTAFYLCASSSRQQETQYFGPGTRLLVL.

This clone was counted only a few times. The rearrangement joins TRBV6-1 to TRBJ1-5, with 11 bases fitting TRBD1. There are 15 residues in the CDR3. V shed 4 bases, J shed 5 bases, and the junction held 4 bases outside the gene matches. Germline lookup yields CDR1 MNHNS and CDR2 SASEGT. The DNA of the CDR3 is TGTGCCAGCAGTGCCGGGACAGGGGGATATCAGCCCCAGCATTTT. Residues: CASSAGTGGYQPQHF.

This clone is judged medium-sized. The chain joins TRBV6-5 to TRBJ1-6, with 8 bases fitting TRBD1. The germline gives CDR1 MNHEY, CDR2 SVGAGI. V was clipped by 2 bases and J by 8 bases; unmatched bases: 5. This CDR3 contains 15 residues. The CDR3 DNA follows: TGTGCCAGCAGTTACGGGACAGGAGATGATTCACCCCTCCACTTT. Its translation is CASSYGTGDDSPLHF.

The chain is built from TRBV27 and TRBJ1-1, with a tentative D call TRBD1 (6 bases). V dropped 2 bases and J dropped 5 bases, with 15 bases sitting between them. This CDR3 comprises 15 residues. CDR1 and CDR2 (germline): MNHEY, SMNVEV (reference sequence). The CDR3 is CASSLRGGAGTEAFF. DNA of the CDR3: TGTGCCAGCAGTTTAAGGGGGGGCGCAGGGACTGAAGCTTTCTTT.

The V gene is TRBV5-4, the J gene TRBJ1-2; D call uncertain. Trimming removed 0 bases from V and 7 bases from J, with 10 bases in between. Germline assignment: CDR1 SGHNT and CDR2 YYREEE (reference sequence). The CDR3 spans 13 residues. The CDR3, as DNA: TGTGCCAGCAGCTTGGACCCGGGAGCTGGCTACACCTTC. Translating gives CASSLDPGAGYTF.

This chain joins TRBV5-1 and TRBJ2-7; 7 nucleotides align to TRBD1. The CDR3 is 12 amino acids. From germline, CDR1 is SGHRS and CDR2 YFSETQ. V dropped 2 bases and J dropped 6; count of bases not matched to a gene: 2. The CDR3 protein is CASSFRGIEQYF. The DNA of the CDR3 is TGCGCCAGCAGCTTCAGGGGGATCGAGCAGTACTTC. Supplemented by reference TRBV5-1 and TRBJ2-7, the full variable domain reads KAGVTQTPRYLIKTRGQQVTLSCSPISGHRSVSWYQQTPGQGLQFLFEYFSETQRNKGNFPGRFSGRQFSNSRSEMNVSTLELGDSALYLCASSFRGIEQYFGPGTRLTVT.

The J gene is TRBJ1-1, the V gene TRBV5-1, with 9 nucleotides matching TRBD1. Germline CDR1 SGHRS, CDR2 YFSETQ. V trimming: 0 bases; J trimming: 5 bases; junction bases outside the gene matches: 5. The CDR3 spans 15 residues. CDR3 in amino acids: CASSLAGTGRTEAFF. CDR3 sequence (DNA): TGCGCCAGCAGCTTGGCCGGGACAGGGCGGACTGAAGCTTTCTTT.

This clone was observed a single time. The rearrangement joins TRBV7-9 to TRBJ2-2; 8 bases align to TRBD2. Germline loops: CDR1 SEHNR, CDR2 FQNEAQ (reference sequence). There are 14 residues in the CDR3. V lost 3 bases and J lost 4; bases outside the gene matches: 1. The CDR3 loop reads CASSFREGTGELFF. In DNA, the CDR3 is TGTGCCAGCAGCTTCCGGGAGGGCACCGGGGAGCTGTTTTTT.

CDR3: CASSYDTNQPQHF. In DNA form, the CDR3 reads TGTGCCAGCAGTTACGACACCAATCAGCCCCAGCATTTT. V is TRBV6-5 and J is TRBJ1-5; D ambiguous. Germline V gene lookup returns CDR1 MNHEY and CDR2 SVGAGI. The CDR3 is 13 residues long. V was pared by 2 bases and J by 3 bases, with 5 bases between.

The chain combines TRBV19 with TRBJ1-1; 10 bases fit TRBD1. Germline trimming cut 7 bases from V and 2 bases from J; bases unmatched to any gene: 4. This CDR3 has 14 amino acids. CDR1 is LNHDA and CDR2 is SQIVND in the germline V gene (reference sequence). CDR3 loop: CASIKTGGNTEAFF. CDR3 DNA sequence: TGTGCCAGTATAAAGACAGGGGGCAACACTGAAGCTTTCTTT.

The CDR3 here is CASRRQGGEQFF. For the CDR3, the DNA is TGTGCCAGTAGACGACAGGGCGGTGAGCAGTTCTTC. J is TRBJ2-1 and V is TRBV19; 7 nucleotides agree with TRBD1. V lost 6 bases to trimming and J lost 9 bases; unmatched junction nucleotides: 5. Germline V gene sequence: CDR1 LNHDA, CDR2 SQIVND (reference sequence). CDR3 size: 12 residues.